These 21 T cell receptor beta chains were all obtained from the same sample, sequenced in a study of cytomegalovirus exposure and HLA in healthy donors. Use of 60 Vbeta and 13 Jbeta primers characterized the PCR. This table comes from immunoSEQ multiplex PCR, and its TCRdb copy is limited to in-frame clones, with some not included. The sample records 110,000 to 150,000 clones, about 80% being singletons. Sequenced input: PBMCs. The receptor source for this set is a woman aged 25 to 39 in good health and CMV-seronegative.

The chain has TRBV9 and TRBJ2-5; no clear D gene. Trimming stripped 1 base from V and 7 bases from J, with 11 bases between. Germline V lookup: CDR1 SGDLS, CDR2 YYNGEE. The CDR3 is 13 residues long. The DNA for the CDR3 is TGTGCCAGCAGCGTATCGGTTGCGGCGACCCAGTACTTC. Translated: CASSVSVAATQYF.

The V gene is TRBV15, the J gene TRBJ2-7, with D possibly being TRBD1 (6 bases). The CDR3 spans 16 residues. With 5 bases removed from V and 3 bases from J, the gap between germline ends came to 20 bases. CDR1 LNHNV and CDR2 YYDKDF come from the germline V gene (reference sequence). The CDR3 nucleotides are TGTGCCACCAGCTCACAAAGGTCCAGGGGAAGCTACGAGCAGTACTTC. It encodes CATSSQRSRGSYEQYF.

This clone was recorded once. The chain combines TRBV6-1 with TRBJ2-1; the match to TRBD2 covers 14 bases. Germline values: CDR1 MNHNS, CDR2 SASEGT. The CDR3 consists of 17 residues. V gave up 2 bases and J gave up 7 bases; unmatched junction bases: 7. DNA for the CDR3: TGTGCCAGCAGTGAACCGGGACTAGCGGGGGAAATAAATGAGCAGTTCTTC. Translation gives CASSEPGLAGEINEQFF.

The chain employs TRBV27 and TRBJ2-7; possible D gene TRBD2, 5 bases. V shed 6 bases and J shed 2 bases, with 14 bases lying between them. Germline values: CDR1 MNHEY, CDR2 SMNVEV (reference sequence). CDR3 size: 14 residues. CDR3 residues: CASSHGIGAYEQYF. For the CDR3, the DNA is TGTGCCAGCAGCCACGGCATCGGGGCCTACGAGCAGTACTTC.

CDR3 residues: CASSAGVGTEAFF. CDR3 DNA: TGTGCCAGCTCCGCAGGGGTAGGCACTGAAGCTTTCTTT. The chain couples TRBV27 to TRBJ1-1; TRBD1 is a possible D gene (6 bases). Germline V gene sequence: CDR1 MNHEY, CDR2 SMNVEV (reference sequence). V dropped 8 bases and J dropped 4 bases, with 14 bases sitting between them. This CDR3 region has 13 residues.

V is TRBV11-2 and J is TRBJ1-2; 9 positions agree with TRBD1. Germline values: CDR1 SGHAT, CDR2 FQNNGV. The CDR3 is 14 residues long. J was trimmed by 8 bases and V by 6 bases; bases with no gene match: 10. CDR3 coding DNA: TGTGCCAGCAGTAGCGGGACAGGGATCGGCGGCTACACCTTC. Its translation: CASSSGTGIGGYTF.

The chain combines TRBV18 with TRBJ1-2; D is undetermined. In germline, CDR1 is KGHSH, CDR2 LQKENI. Trimming pared 1 base from V and 11 bases from J, leaving 14 bases between. The length of the CDR3 is 13 residues. Here the CDR3 DNA reads TGTGCCAGCTCACCACAAGACAAGAGGAGGTACACCTTC. Amino acid sequence: CASSPQDKRRYTF. Full variable domain (rest looked up from reference TRBV18 and TRBJ1-2): NAGVMQNPRHLVRRRGQEARLRCSPMKGHSHVYWYRQLPEEGLKFMVYLQKENIIDESGMPKERFSAEFPKEGPSILRIQQVVRGDSAAYFCASSPQDKRRYTFGSGTRLTVV.

The V and J genes are TRBV23-1 and TRBJ1-3; D gene unclear. TRBV23-1 has ORF status, its function being uncertain. The V and J ends lost 2 bases and 0 bases respectively, with 23 bases between them. There are 20 residues in the CDR3. This CDR3 reads CASSQHRQSTPLFSGNTIYF. DNA for the CDR3: TGCGCCAGCAGTCAACACCGACAAAGCACACCTTTATTCTCTGGAAACACCATATATTTT.

This rearrangement joins TRBV10-1 to TRBJ2-7, with a weak D call TRBD1 (5 bases). Trimming removed 3 bases from V and 1 base from J, with 10 bases in between. The length of the CDR3 is 14 residues. CDR1 and CDR2 from the germline V gene are WNHNN and SYGVQD (reference sequence). The DNA of the CDR3 is TGCGCCAGCAGTGAAAAGGGGCGTTCCTACGAGCAGTACTTC. Protein product: CASSEKGRSYEQYF.

This chain links TRBV5-1 with TRBJ1-1, with D perhaps TRBD1 (6 bases). Germline V CDR1 and CDR2: SGHRS, YFSETQ. CDR3 length: 14 residues. The V end was cut by 1 base, the J end by 2 bases, with 9 bases between. CDR3: CASSLSRGNTEAFF. The DNA of the CDR3 is TGCGCCAGCAGCTTGAGCAGGGGTAACACTGAAGCTTTCTTT.

The chain links TRBV19 to TRBJ2-3; tentative D call: TRBD1 (6 bases). V shed 3 bases and J shed 4 bases, with 11 bases lying between them. Germline lookup yields CDR1 LNHDA and CDR2 SQIVND (reference sequence). CDR3 length equals 14 residues. DNA of the CDR3: TGTGCCAGTAGTATGAGGTCAGGGGCAGATACGCAGTATTTT. Its translation is CASSMRSGADTQYF.

The chain employs TRBV6-1 and TRBJ2-5, with TRBD2 identical over 9 bases. CDR1 is MNHNS, CDR2 SASEGT, per germline. This CDR3 spans 16 amino acids. Trimming cost V 2 bases and J 5 bases; bases outside gene matches: 9. The CDR3 nucleotides read TGTGCCAGCAGTGAATCCGGCGGGGGGGCGGGGGAGACCCAGTACTTC. Amino acids: CASSESGGGAGETQYF.

V gene TRBV4-3 combines with J gene TRBJ1-5, with D hard to call. Germline CDR1 reads LGHNA; CDR2 reads YSLEER. The V gene lost 0 bases and the J gene lost 9 bases, with 12 bases spanning the gap. The CDR3 covers 14 residues. The CDR3 loop reads CASSQDTGFGPQHF. CDR3 DNA sequence: TGCGCCAGCAGCCAAGATACGGGGTTTGGGCCCCAGCATTTT.

The chain combines TRBV5-1 with TRBJ2-7; 7 nucleotides agree with TRBD1. The CDR3 consists of 15 residues. V trimming: 0 bases; J trimming: 0 bases; junction bases outside the gene matches: 3. The germline CDR1 and CDR2 sequences are SGHRS and YFSETQ. Here the CDR3 reads CASSLGTGFSYEQYF. CDR3 in DNA: TGCGCCAGCAGCTTGGGGACAGGCTTCTCCTACGAGCAGTACTTC.

V gene TRBV2 combines with J gene TRBJ1-2, with 7 nucleotides matching TRBD1. The germline V gene encodes CDR1 SNHLY and CDR2 FYNNEI. With 4 bases clipped from V and 5 bases from J, the junction kept 10 bases outside the gene matches. The CDR3 is 15 amino acids. This CDR3 is CASSGRGTENYGYTF. The CDR3 nucleotides are TGTGCCAGCAGTGGCCGCGGGACAGAAAATTATGGCTACACCTTC.

As to this clone: The identical CDR3 is also encoded by other nucleotide sequences in the sample. The chain couples TRBV5-1 to TRBJ2-3, with 15 nucleotides matching TRBD2. Germline CDR1 SGHRS, CDR2 YFSETQ. The CDR3 has 18 amino acids. Trimming removed 3 bases from V and 0 bases from J; junction bases left unmatched: 5. CDR3 sequence: CASSSGLAGGPSTDTQYF. The DNA of the CDR3 is TGCGCCAGCAGCTCGGGACTAGCGGGGGGCCCTAGCACAGATACGCAGTATTTT.

The chain uses TRBV11-3 and TRBJ2-7; D is uncertain. The germline gives CDR1 SGHNT, CDR2 YENEEA. Trimming took 1 base from V and 4 from J, leaving 8 bases between them. This CDR3 has 13 residues. CDR3: CASSLGGNYEQYF. The CDR3 DNA sequence: TGTGCCAGCAGCTTAGGAGGCAATTACGAGCAGTACTTC.

J is TRBJ2-1 and V is TRBV10-3, with 9 bases identical to TRBD1. Germline assignment: CDR1 ENHRY and CDR2 SYGVKD. CDR3 size: 16 residues. The J segment lost 4 bases and the V segment lost 0 bases, leaving 4 bases of the junction unmatched. The DNA for the CDR3 is TGTGCCATCAGTGAGTCGACAGGGGGGTTTTACAATGAGCAGTTCTTC. This encodes CAISESTGGFYNEQFF.

For the CDR3, the DNA is TGTGCCAGCAGCTTGGTCCTAGGCACAGATACGCAGTATTTT. Protein product: CASSLVLGTDTQYF. The chain couples TRBV5-5 to TRBJ2-3; no clear D gene. V was trimmed by 0 bases and J by 1 base, leaving 6 bases between them. The CDR3 has 14 residues. The germline V gene has CDR1 SGHKS and CDR2 YYEKEE (reference sequence).

This chain uses TRBV23-1 with TRBJ2-3, with a weak D call TRBD1 (5 bases). TRBV23-1 is classed as an ORF, of uncertain function. The V end was cut by 0 bases, the J end by 0 bases, with 22 bases between. The CDR3 covers 20 residues. CDR3 bases: TGCGCCAGCAGTCAATCGACGCCATCATCCAGGGAACCTAGCACAGATACGCAGTATTTT. Amino acids: CASSQSTPSSREPSTDTQYF.

The chain carries TRBV30 and TRBJ1-1, with D perhaps TRBD1 (6 bases). The CDR3 has 13 residues. Germline V lookup: CDR1 GTSNPN, CDR2 SVGIG (reference sequence). Trimming took 2 bases from V and 5 from J, leaving 12 bases between them. For the CDR3, the DNA is TGTGCCTGGAGTCTAGGGGGGGAAACTGAAGCTTTCTTT. Amino acid sequence: CAWSLGGETEAFF.